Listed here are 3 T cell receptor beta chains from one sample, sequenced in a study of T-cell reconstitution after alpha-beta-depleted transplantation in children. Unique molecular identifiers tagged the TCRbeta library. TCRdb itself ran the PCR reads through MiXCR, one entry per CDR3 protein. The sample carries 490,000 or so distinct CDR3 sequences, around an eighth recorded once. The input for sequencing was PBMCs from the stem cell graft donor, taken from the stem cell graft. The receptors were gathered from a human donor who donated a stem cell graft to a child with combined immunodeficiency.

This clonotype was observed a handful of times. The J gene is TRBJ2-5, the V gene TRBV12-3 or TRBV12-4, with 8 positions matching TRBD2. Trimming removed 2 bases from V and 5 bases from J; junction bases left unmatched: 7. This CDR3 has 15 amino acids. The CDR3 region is CASSLFAGGGETQYF. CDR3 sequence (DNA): TGTGCCAGCAGTTTATTCGCGGGGGGAGGGGAGACCCAGTACTTC.

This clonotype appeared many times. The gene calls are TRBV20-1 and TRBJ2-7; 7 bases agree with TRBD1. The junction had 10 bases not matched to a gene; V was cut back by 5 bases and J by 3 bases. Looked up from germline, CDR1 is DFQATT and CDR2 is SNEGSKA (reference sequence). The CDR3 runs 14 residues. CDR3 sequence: CSAGGTGVFYEQYF. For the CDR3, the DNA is TGCAGTGCTGGGGGAACAGGGGTCTTCTACGAGCAGTACTTC.

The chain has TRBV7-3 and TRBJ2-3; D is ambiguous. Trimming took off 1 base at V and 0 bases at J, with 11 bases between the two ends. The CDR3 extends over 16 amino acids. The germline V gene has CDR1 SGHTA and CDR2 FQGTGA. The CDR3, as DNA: TGTGCCAGCAGCTTAAGTTCCCTGTCTAGCACAGATACGCAGTATTTT. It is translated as CASSLSSLSSTDTQYF.